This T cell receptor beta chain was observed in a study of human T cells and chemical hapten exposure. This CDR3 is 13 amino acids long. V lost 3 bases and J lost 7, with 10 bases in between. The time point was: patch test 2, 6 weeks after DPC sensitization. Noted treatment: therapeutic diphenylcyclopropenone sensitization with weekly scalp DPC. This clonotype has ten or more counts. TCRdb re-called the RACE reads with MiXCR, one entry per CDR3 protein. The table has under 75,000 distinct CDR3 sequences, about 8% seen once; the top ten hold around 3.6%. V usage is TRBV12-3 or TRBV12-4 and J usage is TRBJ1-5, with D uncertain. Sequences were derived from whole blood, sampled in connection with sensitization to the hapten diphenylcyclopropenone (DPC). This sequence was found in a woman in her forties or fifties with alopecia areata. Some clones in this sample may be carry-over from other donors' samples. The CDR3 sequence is CASSLTSSQPQHF. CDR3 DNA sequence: TGTGCCAGCAGTTTGACCAGTAGCCAGCCCCAGCATTTT.